Below are 16 T cell receptor beta chains sequenced from a single sample in a study of blood T cell repertoires in COVID-19. Clones were sequenced by immunoSEQ multiplex PCR, and TCRdb holds only the in-frame ones, with some missing. The data hold around 46,000 clones, with around 85% observed a single time. The sample was peripheral blood. Receptors were obtained from a human donor in a cohort sampled during active COVID-19.

The chain links TRBV28 to TRBJ1-1; 8 bases agree with TRBD1. The trim removed 2 bases at V and 10 bases at J, leaving 6 bases unmatched. The CDR3 length is 13 residues. Germline CDR1 reads MDHEN; CDR2 reads SYDVKM. The CDR3 loop reads CASSLKARGLAFF. CDR3 nucleotides: TGTGCCAGCAGTTTAAAAGCCAGGGGGCTAGCTTTCTTT.

J is TRBJ1-1 and V is TRBV5-1; TRBD1 might be the D (5 bases). Between the trimmed V and J ends, which lost 3 bases and 1 base, there was a span of 13 bases. From germline, CDR1 is SGHRS and CDR2 YFSETQ. This CDR3 is built from 15 residues. In nucleotides, the CDR3 is TGCGCCAGCAGCTCCCCGGGGGGAGGGAACACTGAAGCTTTCTTT. It specifies CASSSPGGGNTEAFF.

The chain has TRBV12-2 and TRBJ2-5; the table names TRBD1, a call not compared with the DNA. TRBV12-2 is noted as a pseudogene. The CDR3 has 19 residues. The DNA for the CDR3 is TGTGCAAGTCGCTTAGGGCTACCAGGGCCCCTCGGCGGCCAAGAGACCCAGTACTTC. Protein: CASRLGLPGPLGGQETQYF.

The chain is built from TRBV4-3 and TRBJ1-3; no reliable D call. Germline V gene data show CDR1 as LGHNA and CDR2 as YSLEER. Trimming shortened V by 0 bases and J by 0 bases, and 12 bases separated the two germline ends. This CDR3 has 17 residues. CDR3 region: CASSQEYTVDSGNTIYF. CDR3 DNA sequence: TGCGCCAGCAGCCAAGAGTATACAGTCGACTCTGGAAACACCATATATTTT.

The chain couples TRBV19 to TRBJ1-2; 7 bases match TRBD1. Per germline, CDR1 LNHDA and CDR2 SQIVND (reference sequence). J was trimmed by 4 bases and V by 4 bases; bases with no gene match: 6. The CDR3 sequence is 14 residues long. DNA of the CDR3: TGTGCCAGTAGTAGCCTGGGACAGAGCTATGGCTACACCTTC. It translates to CASSSLGQSYGYTF.

The rearrangement links TRBV29-1 to TRBJ2-5, with 7 bases fitting TRBD2. V shed 6 bases, J shed 4 bases, and the junction held 5 bases outside the gene matches. Per the germline V gene, CDR1 is SQVTM and CDR2 is ANQGSEA. This CDR3 is 12 amino acids long. The CDR3: CSVDRLAETQYF. The CDR3 coding sequence is TGCAGCGTGGACCGACTAGCAGAGACCCAGTACTTC.

J is TRBJ2-7 and V is TRBV4-3; the D is unclear. Between the trimmed V and J ends, which lost 4 bases and 2 bases, there was a span of 9 bases. The germline V gene encodes CDR1 LGHNA and CDR2 YSLEER. The CDR3 totals 13 residues. The CDR3 reads CASSPGETYEQYF. The CDR3 DNA is TGCGCCAGCAGCCCCGGAGAGACCTACGAGCAGTACTTC.

CDR3 bases: TGTGCCAGCAGCCCCCGACAGGGGGGGAACTATGGCTACACCTTC. This encodes CASSPRQGGNYGYTF. The chain employs TRBV9 and TRBJ1-2, with TRBD1 identical over 9 bases. Germline V gene sequence: CDR1 SGDLS, CDR2 YYNGEE. Unmatched junction bases numbered 6, after V lost 4 bases and J lost 2 bases. CDR3 length: 15 residues.

The chain joins TRBV7-9 to TRBJ2-3, with 8 bases aligning to TRBD1. Trimming at V came to 5 bases and at J to 2 bases, leaving 6 bases not matched to a gene. The CDR3 is 15 residues long. Germline V gene lookup returns CDR1 SEHNR and CDR2 FQNEAQ (reference sequence). The CDR3 DNA reads TGTGCCAGCAGCCTAAGACAGGGGAACACAGATACGCAGTATTTT. As protein: CASSLRQGNTDTQYF.

This clone is a singleton in its sample. CDR3: CASSSGQGATEAFF. CDR3 nucleotides: TGTGCCAGCAGCTCAGGACAGGGGGCTACTGAAGCTTTCTTT. This chain uses TRBV7-2 with TRBJ1-1; TRBD1 aligns across 11 bases. Germline CDR1 reads SGHTA; CDR2 reads FQGNSA. Trimming cost V 4 bases and J 5 bases; bases outside gene matches: 3. This CDR3 region has 14 residues.

This chain joins TRBV4-3 and TRBJ2-7, with TRBD2 matching over 7 bases. With V trimmed by 3 bases and J by 3 bases, 5 bases remained unmatched. The CDR3 sequence is 14 residues long. The germline V gene has CDR1 LGHNA and CDR2 YSLEER. CDR3 sequence (DNA): TGCGCCAGCAGCCAGGGAGGGACGGGCTACGAGCAGTACTTC. This gives the protein CASSQGGTGYEQYF.

The rearrangement uses TRBV28 and TRBJ1-3, with D possibly TRBD1 on 5 matching bases. Germline loops: CDR1 MDHEN, CDR2 SYDVKM. The CDR3 is 17 residues long. The V end lost 1 base, the J end lost 4 bases, and 17 bases lay between the germline ends. For the CDR3, the DNA is TGTGCCAGCAGTTTATCGACGGGAGGGAGGGGAGGAAACACCATATATTTT. As protein: CASSLSTGGRGGNTIYF.

For this clone: This same CDR3 is encoded by further DNA sequences in the sample. This rearrangement joins TRBV18 to TRBJ2-1; no clear D gene. The ends were cut back, 0 bases at V and 0 bases at J, with 9 bases in the middle. This CDR3 is built from 16 residues. The V gene's germline CDR1 is KGHSH and CDR2 LQKENI. CDR3 residues: CASSPPSRSSYNEQFF. The CDR3 DNA sequence: TGTGCCAGCTCACCACCGTCCCGTAGCTCCTACAATGAGCAGTTCTTC.

The chain is built from TRBV28 and TRBJ1-2; 7 bases agree with TRBD1. This CDR3 is 15 amino acids long. V lost 7 bases and J lost 6; bases outside the gene matches: 14. Germline CDR1 and CDR2: MDHEN and SYDVKM. CDR3 in amino acids: CASTPSTGFLDGYTF. For the CDR3, the DNA is TGTGCCAGCACCCCATCGACAGGGTTCCTTGATGGCTACACCTTC.

J is TRBJ2-2 and V is TRBV6-2 or TRBV6-3; 11 bases agree with TRBD2. The CDR3 consists of 18 residues. Germline CDR1 MNHEY, CDR2 SVGEGT. V lost 4 bases, J lost 0 bases, and 7 bases stayed unmatched. CDR3: CASSSTSGRGTNTGELFF. The CDR3 DNA is TGTGCCAGCAGTTCCACTAGCGGGAGAGGAACGAACACCGGGGAGCTGTTTTTT.

The V and J genes are TRBV6-5 and TRBJ1-1; 11 positions match TRBD1. Germline CDR1 MNHEY, CDR2 SVGAGI. The CDR3 is 15 amino acids. J was trimmed by 3 bases and V by 6 bases; bases with no gene match: 6. The CDR3 region is CASRPDRGPYTEAFF. The CDR3 DNA reads TGTGCCAGCAGACCGGACAGGGGGCCGTACACTGAAGCTTTCTTT.